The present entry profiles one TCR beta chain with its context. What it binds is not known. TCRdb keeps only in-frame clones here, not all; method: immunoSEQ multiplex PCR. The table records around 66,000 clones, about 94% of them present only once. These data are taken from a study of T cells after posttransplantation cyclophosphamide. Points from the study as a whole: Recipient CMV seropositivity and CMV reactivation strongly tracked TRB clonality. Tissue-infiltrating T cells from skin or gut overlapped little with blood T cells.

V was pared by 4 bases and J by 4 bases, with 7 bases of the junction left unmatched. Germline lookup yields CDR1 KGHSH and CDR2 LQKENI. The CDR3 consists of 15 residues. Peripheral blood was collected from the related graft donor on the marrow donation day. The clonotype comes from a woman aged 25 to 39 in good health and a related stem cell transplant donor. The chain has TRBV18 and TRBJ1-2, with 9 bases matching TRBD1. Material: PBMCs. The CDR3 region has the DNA TGTGCCAGCTCACAGGGACAGGGTGACGCCTATGGCTACACCTTC. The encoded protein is CASSQGQGDAYGYTF.